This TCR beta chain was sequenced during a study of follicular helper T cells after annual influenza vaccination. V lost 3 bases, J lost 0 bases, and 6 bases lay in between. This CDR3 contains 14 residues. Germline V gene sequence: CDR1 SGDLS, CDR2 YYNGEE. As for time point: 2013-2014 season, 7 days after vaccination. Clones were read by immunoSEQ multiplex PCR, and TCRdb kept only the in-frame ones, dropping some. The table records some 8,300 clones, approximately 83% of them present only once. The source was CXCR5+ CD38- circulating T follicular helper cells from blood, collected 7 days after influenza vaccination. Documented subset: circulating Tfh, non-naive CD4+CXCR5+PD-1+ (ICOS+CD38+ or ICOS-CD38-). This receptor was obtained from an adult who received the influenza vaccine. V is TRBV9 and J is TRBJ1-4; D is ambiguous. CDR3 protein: CASSGGTTNEKLFF. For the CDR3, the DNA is TGTGCCAGCAGCGGAGGGACAACTAATGAAAAACTGTTTTTT.